These T cell receptor beta chains were read from a single sample in a study of early T cells in non-severe SARS-CoV-2 infection. TCRdb re-called the 5' RACE reads with MiXCR, one entry per CDR3 protein. Counted here are around 47,000 distinct CDR3 sequences, around a tenth occurring once; the ten biggest clones make up less than 25%. Sequenced material: whole blood. The receptor source for this set is an adult who was a healthcare worker with PCR-confirmed SARS-CoV-2 infection or an uninfected control (not recorded which). Each CDR3 is given without its conserved first and last residue. Fields, in order: V gene, J gene, D gene, CDR3 protein. A D gene is named only where the DNA matches it firmly.

TRBV28	TRBJ2-7	.	GTGTAYEQY
TRBV5-1	TRBJ2-7	.	ASSPSMVPSSYEQY
TRBV6-2/TRBV6-3	TRBJ2-5	TRBD2	ASSTGLAGSQY
TRBV19	TRBJ2-2	TRBD2	ASSLSGRPDTGELF
TRBV20-1	TRBJ2-1	.	SASRSDNEQF
TRBV11-2	TRBJ2-1	TRBD2	ASSLVGSGSDEQF
TRBV4-3	TRBJ2-1	TRBD2	ASSQSGRGYNEQF
TRBV4-1	TRBJ2-1	TRBD2	ASSLGLAGGGHNEQF
TRBV5-1	TRBJ2-2	TRBD1	ASRQGRTNTGELF
TRBV5-4	TRBJ2-2	TRBD1	ASRQGVVGELF
TRBV12-3/TRBV12-4	TRBJ1-1	.	ASSLSSYTEAF
TRBV6-2/TRBV6-3	TRBJ1-6	TRBD1	ASSSDPGQGHSPLH
TRBV7-6	TRBJ2-5	.	ASSINRGGQTQY
TRBV14	TRBJ1-3	TRBD1	ASSLPGGSENTIY
TRBV28	TRBJ1-5	.	ASSTNQPQH
TRBV7-2	TRBJ1-5	.	ASSPDTANQPQH
TRBV7-3	TRBJ2-3	.	ASSFRPQDTQY
TRBV28	TRBJ2-3	.	ASSAEGSTDTQY
TRBV9	TRBJ2-7	.	ASSVDGASYEQY
TRBV29-1	TRBJ1-1	.	SVGAQRVFF
TRBV19	TRBJ2-2	TRBD2	ASSIDRLAGGAPNTGELF
TRBV6-5	TRBJ1-1	TRBD1	AIQGAPNTEAF
TRBV18	TRBJ1-1	.	ASSQGSPYMNTEAF
TRBV3-1	TRBJ2-7	TRBD2	ASSQEGGRAYEQY
TRBV6-5	TRBJ1-4	TRBD1	ASSYDRGSEKLF
TRBV29-1	TRBJ2-7	.	SVEDAESYEQY
TRBV20-1	TRBJ2-1	TRBD2	SARREDDNEQF
TRBV6-2/TRBV6-3	TRBJ2-7	.	ASSHPDRQPIYEQY
TRBV4-3	TRBJ2-2	.	ASSQEGYAGELF
TRBV19	TRBJ2-3	TRBD2	ASSTGLAGESGTQY
TRBV6-1	TRBJ2-3	.	ASQRPGTDTQY
TRBV28	TRBJ2-7	.	ASSSEAGYEQY
TRBV2	TRBJ1-5	.	ASMQSGDSNQPQH
TRBV6-7	TRBJ1-5	.	ASSYSKGSPNQPQH
TRBV7-9	TRBJ2-7	TRBD1	ASSAQGPYEQY
TRBV6-2/TRBV6-3	TRBJ1-5	.	ASSHDGTGIMPQH
TRBV2	TRBJ2-5	.	ASTSQSGETQY
TRBV12-3/TRBV12-4	TRBJ2-3	.	ASSFWGQSDTQY
TRBV4-3	TRBJ2-3	TRBD1	ASSQDRGRLTDTQY
TRBV10-3	TRBJ2-7	TRBD1	AISEGTGSYEQY
TRBV5-4	TRBJ2-1	TRBD1	ASSPGTVYNEQF
TRBV29-1	TRBJ1-2	.	SVEGEDYGYT
TRBV12-3/TRBV12-4	TRBJ2-6	.	ASSLASGPGANVLT
TRBV6-2/TRBV6-3	TRBJ2-7	.	ARPGNYEQY
TRBV29-1	TRBJ2-3	TRBD2	SVEERQGLSTDTQY
TRBV28	TRBJ1-1	.	ASIPGYSTEAF
TRBV28	TRBJ1-1	TRBD1	ASRLGQGDTEAF
TRBV5-6	TRBJ2-1	.	ASTGYNEQF
TRBV2	TRBJ1-5	.	ASSKGVDSNQPQH
TRBV18	TRBJ2-3	.	ASSPRRDTQY
TRBV9	TRBJ1-3	TRBD1	ASSGGTGELASGNTIY
TRBV7-9	TRBJ1-1	.	ASSPLRQEDTEAF
TRBV12-3/TRBV12-4	TRBJ2-1	TRBD2	ASSFVAGSSYNEQF
TRBV27	TRBJ2-3	.	ASSSRGSTDTQY